The 10 T cell receptor beta chains in this list originate from one sample, sequenced in a study of T cell responses to AZD1222 COVID-19 vaccine. Method: immunoSEQ multiplex PCR; TCRdb's copy keeps in-frame clones and lacks some. The repertoire holds tens of thousands of clones, about 74% seen once, with around 7% in the top ten. The source material was peripheral blood, sampled on day 0 of AZD1222 vaccination. The origin of the receptors is an adult in good health.

The chain links TRBV5-1 to TRBJ1-2, with 9 bases fitting TRBD1. CDR1 is SGHRS, CDR2 YFSETQ, per germline. Losses at the gene ends were 4 bases for V and 7 bases for J; bases not matched to a gene: 14. CDR3 length: 16 amino acids. The CDR3 is CASSPLQGAVTTGYTF. The CDR3 DNA follows: TGCGCCAGCAGCCCACTACAGGGGGCGGTAACTACTGGCTACACCTTC.

V usage is TRBV19 and J usage is TRBJ1-5; TRBD1 might be the D (6 bases). The CDR3 consists of 11 residues. The V end lost 5 bases, the J end lost 12 bases, and 11 bases lay between the germline ends. Looked up from germline, CDR1 is LNHDA and CDR2 is SQIVND (reference sequence). The CDR3 spells CASSLGGRQHF. DNA of the CDR3: TGTGCCAGTAGTCTAGGGGGGCGCCAGCATTTT.

The CDR3 sequence is CATSRGASGGTQYF. CDR3 DNA sequence: TGTGCCACCAGCAGAGGGGCTAGCGGGGGGACCCAGTACTTC. The chain recombines TRBV15 with TRBJ2-5, with TRBD2 matching over 10 bases. This CDR3 is built from 14 residues. Germline values: CDR1 LNHNV, CDR2 YYDKDF (reference sequence). V shed 1 base, J shed 7 bases, and the junction held 3 bases outside the gene matches.

The J gene is TRBJ2-7, the V gene TRBV9; D gene uncertain. The CDR3 runs 14 residues. Trimming removed 1 base at V and 6 bases at J, with 14 bases between. From germline, CDR1 is SGDLS and CDR2 YYNGEE. CDR3 sequence (DNA): TGTGCCAGCAGCGTAAATCAGTGGGTCAGCGAGCAGTACTTC. Its protein is CASSVNQWVSEQYF.

This CDR3 reads CASSYGTEYNEQFF. The CDR3 DNA reads as TGTGCCAGCAGTTACGGGACAGAGTACAATGAGCAGTTCTTC. The J gene is TRBJ2-1, the V gene TRBV6-5; 7 bases match TRBD1. The CDR3 extends over 14 amino acids. V trimming: 2 bases; J trimming: 4 bases; junction bases outside the gene matches: 2. Germline loops: CDR1 MNHEY, CDR2 SVGAGI.

The V call is TRBV2, the J call TRBJ1-1; a possible D gene is TRBD1 (6 bases). Per germline, CDR1 SNHLY and CDR2 FYNNEI. Trimming stripped 1 base from V and 1 base from J, with 7 bases between. The CDR3 extends over 14 amino acids. CDR3 amino acids: CASSEVRGNTEAFF. In nucleotides, the CDR3 is TGTGCCAGCAGTGAAGTCAGGGGGAACACTGAAGCTTTCTTT.

The chain employs TRBV30 and TRBJ1-4; TRBD1 aligns across 9 bases. The CDR3 has 15 amino acids. Germline assignment: CDR1 GTSNPN and CDR2 SVGIG (reference sequence). Trimming took 3 bases from V and 14 from J; bases not matched to a gene: 16. In DNA form, the CDR3 reads TGTGCCTGGAGGCTAGACAGGGGGGGACGAAAGGGGCTGTTTTTT. It codes for CAWRLDRGGRKGLFF.

This clone occurred a few times. The chain uses TRBV2 and TRBJ2-5; D gene unclear. The CDR3 contains 14 residues. V was clipped by 3 bases and J by 2 bases, with 10 bases between them. Germline-derived CDR1 and CDR2 are SNHLY and FYNNEI. CDR3 protein: CASSDWQSQETQYF. In DNA, the CDR3 is TGTGCCAGCAGTGATTGGCAGTCACAAGAGACCCAGTACTTC.

The V and J genes are TRBV18 and TRBJ1-3, with 11 nucleotides matching TRBD1. The length of the CDR3 is 16 residues. V lost 3 bases to trimming and J lost 8 bases; unmatched junction nucleotides: 9. Germline loops: CDR1 KGHSH, CDR2 LQKENI. The DNA of the CDR3 is TGTGCCAGCTCACCCCTCGGACAGGGGGCTAAACACACCATATATTTT. This translates into CASSPLGQGAKHTIYF.

This clone was seen once. V and J are TRBV19 and TRBJ2-6, with a weak D call TRBD1 (5 bases). Trimming cost V 1 base and J 2 bases, with 12 bases left between them. The CDR3 runs 17 residues. The V gene's germline CDR1 is LNHDA and CDR2 SQIVND (reference sequence). CDR3 DNA sequence: TGTGCCAGTAGTATAGCACAGGCGATCCCTGGGGCCAACGTCCTGACTTTC. It translates to CASSIAQAIPGANVLTF. The full variable domain, with the rest looked up from reference TRBV19 and TRBJ2-6, is DGGITQSPKYLFRKEGQNVTLSCEQNLNHDAMYWYRQDPGQGLRLIYYSQIVNDFQKGDIAEGYSVSREKKESFPLTVTSAQKNPTAFYLCASSIAQAIPGANVLTFGAGSRLTVL.